This record covers a single T cell receptor beta chain. CDR3 length: 18 residues. Germline trimming cut 6 bases from V and 2 bases from J; bases unmatched to any gene: 14. From germline, CDR1 is MNHEY and CDR2 SMNVEV (reference sequence). Sequencing used immunoSEQ multiplex PCR; TCRdb keeps in-frame clones, though not all of them. This table has about 98,000 clones, around 82% appearing once. This sample stems from a study of control samples from healthy donors and cancer patients. The chain carries TRBV27 and TRBJ2-7; 12 bases line up with TRBD2. The source material was blood. The sequence was collected from a man aged 55-75 years in good health. The CDR3 DNA reads as TGTGCCAGCAGCCACCTCAGGACTAGCGGGATTTTCGCCTACGAGCAGTACTTC. It codes for CASSHLRTSGIFAYEQYF.